Listed here are 18 T cell receptor beta chains from one sample, sequenced in a study of cytomegalovirus exposure and HLA in healthy donors. The PCR contained 60 Vbeta and 13 Jbeta primers. TCRdb keeps only in-frame clones here, not all; method: immunoSEQ multiplex PCR. Among roughly 290,000 clones, about 90% were seen once, and the ten largest hold more than 2%. The specimen sequenced was PBMCs. All receptors come from a woman between 18 and 30 years old in good health and CMV-seronegative.

The chain couples TRBV10-3 to TRBJ1-4; D possibly corresponds to TRBD1 (6 bases). CDR3 size: 16 residues. V lost 0 bases, J lost 5 bases, and 13 bases lay in between. Germline V gene sequence: CDR1 ENHRY, CDR2 SYGVKD. For the CDR3, the DNA is TGTGCCATCAGTGAGTCCCCGCAGGGGACCAATGAAAAACTGTTTTTT. This codes for CAISESPQGTNEKLFF.

The rearrangement uses TRBV7-9 and TRBJ1-6, with TRBD1 matching over 10 bases. V dropped 6 bases and J dropped 7; count of bases not matched to a gene: 6. Germline values: CDR1 SEHNR, CDR2 FQNEAQ (reference sequence). The CDR3 contains 15 residues. This chain's CDR3 is CASSYGQGGNSPLHF. The CDR3, as DNA: TGTGCCAGCAGTTACGGACAGGGGGGGAATTCACCCCTCCACTTT.

The chain recombines TRBV2 with TRBJ2-5, with 10 bases identical to TRBD2. The end of the DNA is better explained by TRBJ2-7, so the J call may be wrong. Germline V gives CDR1 SNHLY, CDR2 FYNNEI. This CDR3 has 13 residues. Here the CDR3 DNA reads TGTGCCAGCAATCTAGCGGGGGCCAACGAGCAGTACTTC. Its translation is CASNLAGANEQYF.

The chain carries TRBV14 and TRBJ2-5, with 10 nucleotides matching TRBD1. The J call may be in error: the DNA end matches TRBJ2-7 better. The germline gives CDR1 SGHDN, CDR2 FVKESK. This CDR3 contains 15 residues. CDR3 sequence reads: CASSQGQGASYEQYF. The DNA of the CDR3 is TGTGCCAGCAGCCAAGGACAGGGGGCTTCCTACGAGCAGTACTTC.

The rearrangement uses TRBV19 and TRBJ1-6; 7 nucleotides line up with TRBD1. The CDR3 spans 15 residues. Germline V gene lookup returns CDR1 LNHDA and CDR2 SQIVND (reference sequence). J gave up 6 bases and V 9 bases, and 11 bases lay outside the gene matches. CDR3 amino acids: CASRLLGQLNSPLHF. CDR3 DNA: TGTGCCAGCCGGCTTCTGGGACAGCTTAATTCACCCCTCCACTTT.

The gene calls are TRBV7-9 and TRBJ1-5; TRBD1 agrees at 7 bases. CDR1 and CDR2 from the germline V gene are SEHNR and FQNEAQ (reference sequence). Germline trimming cut 5 bases from V and 2 bases from J; bases unmatched to any gene: 6. The CDR3 sequence is 15 residues long. In nucleotides, the CDR3 is TGTGCCAGCAGCCCTAACAGGGGCGGCAATCAGCCCCAGCATTTT. Translation gives CASSPNRGGNQPQHF.

This rearrangement joins TRBV5-1 to TRBJ2-3; no firm D call. V was clipped by 4 bases and J by 3 bases, with 9 bases between them. Per germline, CDR1 SGHRS and CDR2 YFSETQ. This CDR3 comprises 13 residues. In DNA, the CDR3 is TGCGCCAGCAGCCCAGGTGCTACAGATACGCAGTATTTT. As protein: CASSPGATDTQYF.

The chain recombines TRBV27 with TRBJ1-5, with 8 bases fitting TRBD1. The CDR3 consists of 17 residues. With V trimmed by 4 bases and J by 2 bases, 10 bases remained unmatched. Germline CDR1 and CDR2: MNHEY and SMNVEV (reference sequence). The chain's CDR3 is CASSSYSGGSGNQPQHF. CDR3 DNA: TGTGCCAGCAGTTCATATTCAGGGGGCTCTGGCAATCAGCCCCAGCATTTT.

In nucleotides, the CDR3 is TGCAGCGTTTCCACCGGGACAGGAGCCTACGAGCAGTACTTC. As protein: CSVSTGTGAYEQYF. The chain recombines TRBV29-1 with TRBJ2-7, with 8 nucleotides matching TRBD1. The CDR3 extends over 14 amino acids. The germline gives CDR1 SQVTM, CDR2 ANQGSEA. J was trimmed by 2 bases and V by 5 bases; bases with no gene match: 8.

The chain carries TRBV10-1 and TRBJ2-7, with D possibly TRBD1 on 6 matching bases. V lost 5 bases and J 5 bases, leaving 13 bases between the germline ends. The germline V gene has CDR1 WNHNN and CDR2 SYGVQD (reference sequence). The CDR3 runs 13 residues. The CDR3, as DNA: TGCGCCAGCAGTATTACAGGGAATGACGAGCAGTACTTC. Its protein is CASSITGNDEQYF.

About this clone itself: At the DNA level, this CDR3 is encoded by other sequences in the same sample as well. V and J are TRBV5-1 and TRBJ1-1; D not certain. The CDR3 consists of 13 residues. The ends were cut back, 0 bases at V and 4 bases at J, with 7 bases in the middle. The germline CDR1 and CDR2 sequences are SGHRS and YFSETQ. DNA of the CDR3: TGCGCCAGCAGCTTGGGCGGGAGCACTGAAGCTTTCTTT. It encodes CASSLGGSTEAFF. Based on the CDR3 plus reference TRBV5-1 and TRBJ1-1, the full variable domain is KAGVTQTPRYLIKTRGQQVTLSCSPISGHRSVSWYQQTPGQGLQFLFEYFSETQRNKGNFPGRFSGRQFSNSRSEMNVSTLELGDSALYLCASSLGGSTEAFFGQGTRLTVV.

The chain is built from TRBV6-1 and TRBJ1-2; the D is unclear. V dropped 3 bases and J dropped 4 bases, with 12 bases sitting between them. Germline-derived CDR1 and CDR2 are MNHNS and SASEGT. The CDR3 is 14 amino acids. Here the CDR3 reads CASSDLRQSYGYTF. For the CDR3, the DNA is TGTGCCAGCAGTGATCTGAGGCAGTCCTATGGCTACACCTTC.

This sequence joins TRBV15 and TRBJ1-6; no clear D gene. CDR1 and CDR2 from the germline V gene are LNHNV and YYDKDF (reference sequence). V lost 0 bases and J 0 bases, leaving 9 bases between the germline ends. This CDR3 comprises 17 residues. CDR3 DNA: TGTGCCACCAGCAGAGATTATGGGAGCTCCTATAATTCACCCCTCCACTTT. This gives the protein CATSRDYGSSYNSPLHF.

This clone was observed a single time. The CDR3 nucleotides read TGTGCCAGCAGTCCGGCGGGGGGCTACAATGAGCAGTTCTTC. It yields the protein CASSPAGGYNEQFF. The chain links TRBV6-5 to TRBJ2-1; 8 nucleotides align to TRBD2. CDR3 length: 14 amino acids. In germline, CDR1 is MNHEY, CDR2 SVGAGI. The trim removed 5 bases at V and 3 bases at J, leaving 3 bases unmatched.

The rearrangement uses TRBV15 and TRBJ1-2; D is perhaps TRBD1 (5 bases). Germline CDR1 and CDR2: LNHNV and YYDKDF (reference sequence). CDR3 length: 14 amino acids. Trimming cost V 3 bases and J 5 bases, with 13 bases left between them. This chain's CDR3 is CATSSLIGAYGYTF. The DNA for the CDR3 is TGTGCCACCAGCAGTTTGATAGGGGCTTATGGCTACACCTTC.

The V gene is TRBV15, the J gene TRBJ1-5; 7 nucleotides align to TRBD1. Trimming removed 1 base from V and 9 bases from J; junction bases left unmatched: 12. Germline V CDR1 and CDR2: LNHNV, YYDKDF (reference sequence). The CDR3 contains 16 residues. The CDR3 region is CATSRGTTGPFGPQHF. The DNA of the CDR3 is TGTGCCACCAGCAGAGGAACGACAGGGCCGTTTGGGCCCCAGCATTTT.

The count of this clone is one. The V and J genes are TRBV7-9 and TRBJ1-2; a weak D match, TRBD1 (6 bases). CDR1 is SEHNR, CDR2 FQNEAQ, per germline (reference sequence). The V end lost 3 bases, the J end lost 0 bases, and 8 bases lay between the germline ends. The length of the CDR3 is 14 residues. CDR3 coding DNA: TGTGCCAGCAGCTTGGACAGTCCTAACTATGGCTACACCTTC. Translated: CASSLDSPNYGYTF.

The chain links TRBV7-3 to TRBJ2-3, with 8 bases identical to TRBD1. The germline V gene encodes CDR1 SGHTA and CDR2 FQGTGA. V was pared by 2 bases and J by 3 bases, with 10 bases of the junction left unmatched. The CDR3 is made up of 17 amino acids. The CDR3 spells CASSLLGQGALTDTQYF. In DNA, the CDR3 is TGTGCCAGCAGCTTATTGGGGCAGGGGGCGCTTACAGATACGCAGTATTTT.